This TCR beta chain was obtained from a study of shared clonotypes between healthy human individuals. Subsets obtained from CD4+ cells comprised CD45RA+ naive and CD45RA-negative memory cells. TCRdb's table, derived via immunoSEQ multiplex PCR, lists solely in-frame clones and lacks some. Altogether under 2.5 million clones are present, less than 95% being singletons, with the ten largest covering about 0.41%. Germline V gene sequence: CDR1 MNHNY, CDR2 SVGAGI (reference sequence). With 0 bases removed from V and 7 bases from J, the gap between germline ends came to 12 bases. This CDR3 contains 15 residues.

This chain connects TRBV6-6 to TRBJ1-4; no clear D. Sequenced material: naive CD4+ T cells from PBMCs. Described subset: CD45RA+ positively selected. The receptor was isolated from a man younger than 35 in good health. Some clones in this sample may be carry-over from other donors' samples. The CDR3 region is CASSYSGGNPEKLFF. The CDR3 nucleotides read TGTGCCAGCAGTTACTCCGGAGGGAACCCTGAAAAACTGTTTTTT.